This note documents a single T cell receptor (beta chain) sequence. Its target is not known. Germline CDR1 SGHTA, CDR2 FQGNSA. The CDR3 runs to 15 residues. The ends lost 7 bases at V and 4 bases at J; junction bases unmatched: 6. The ViraFEST assay expanded antigen-specific CD4+ T cells with viral peptide pools before sequencing. Following an approximately eleven-day culture, CD4+ T cells were purified. PBMC cultures contained some 2.1 million cells per well, approximately 9.2 IU/ml IL-2 and roughly 9.5 ug/ml peptides. A half-medium replacement with IL-2 medium was carried out on days 3 and 7. TCRdb keeps only in-frame clones here, not all; method: immunoSEQ multiplex PCR. Among more than 50,000 clones listed, roughly 79% were seen once. This entry is derived from a study of vaccination effects on CD4 cells after COVID-19. The study's findings and limits: Marked clonal contraction of infection- and vaccine-induced clones was seen late after vaccination. Convalescent patients numbered few in the study; early post-infection timepoints were missing entirely.

The clonotype comes from a human donor who received a COVID-19 vaccine. This chain uses TRBV7-2 with TRBJ2-1, with 11 bases identical to TRBD2. This sample comprised CD4+ T cells from PBMCs cultured with HCoV-229E spike peptides, obtained before COVID-19 vaccination. The CDR3 nucleotides read TGTGCCAGCATCCTTAGCGGGGGGGTTTACAATGAGCAGTTCTTC. As protein: CASILSGGVYNEQFF.